Listed below are T cell receptor beta chains from one sample, sequenced in a study of blood T cells in healthy people across ages. From the 5' RACE reads, TCRdb called clonotypes with MiXCR, one entry per CDR3 protein. Of 1.8 million or so distinct CDR3 sequences listed, 35% to 50% are singletons. Material: blood. The receptors derive from a human donor in good health. CDR3s include the opening cysteine and the closing phenylalanine or tryptophan. A D gene is named only where the DNA matches it firmly. Not every row has a clone size; where given, it reads once, few, many or a size class.

CDR3: CASSELGRSSYEQYF
DNA: TGTGCCAGCAGTGAACTGGGTCGAAGCTCCTACGAGCAGTACTTC
D: NA
J: TRBJ2-7
V: TRBV25-1
size: NA

CDR3: CSVGTGFLDTQYF
DNA: TGCAGCGTTGGGACGGGGTTTCTAGATACGCAGTATTTT
D: NA
J: TRBJ2-3
V: TRBV29-1
size: many

CDR3: CASSPGAASGANVLTF
DNA: TGTGCCAGCAGCCCCGGGGCGGCCTCTGGGGCCAACGTCCTGACTTTC
D: NA
J: TRBJ2-6
V: TRBV4-2
size: few

CDR3: CASGVGTGITDTQYF
DNA: TGTGCCAGTGGGGTGGGGACAGGGATCACAGATACGCAGTATTTT
D: TRBD1
J: TRBJ2-3
V: TRBV12-3/TRBV12-4
size: NA

CDR3: CASSWGLIFGSEQYF
DNA: TGTGCCAGCAGCTGGGGGTTAATCTTCGGGTCCGAGCAGTACTTC
D: NA
J: TRBJ2-7
V: TRBV11-3
size: few

CDR3: CASSRRTGDQETQYF
DNA: TGTGCCAGCAGCCGCCGGACAGGGGATCAAGAGACCCAGTACTTC
D: TRBD1
J: TRBJ2-5
V: TRBV11-3
size: NA

CDR3: CASSPRLGDRDHLWSYTF
DNA: TGCGCCAGCAGCCCGCGGCTAGGGGACAGGGACCATTTGTGGAGCTACACCTTC
D: TRBD1
J: TRBJ1-2
V: TRBV5-1
size: once

CDR3: CSVRGVLAKNIQYF
DNA: TGCAGCGTTAGGGGGGTTCTAGCCAAAAACATTCAGTACTTC
D: NA
J: TRBJ2-4
V: TRBV29-1
size: NA

CDR3: CASSPGQGPHEQYF
DNA: TGTGCCAGCAGTCCCGGACAGGGCCCTCACGAGCAGTACTTC
D: TRBD1
J: TRBJ2-7
V: TRBV12-3/TRBV12-4
size: NA

CDR3: CASSPPLERTQYF
DNA: TGTGCCAGCAGCCCCCCCCTCGAGAGGACCCAGTACTTC
D: NA
J: TRBJ2-5
V: TRBV9
size: NA

CDR3: CASSSLAGDSTDTQYF
DNA: TGTGCCAGCAGCTCACTAGCGGGGGATTCCACAGATACGCAGTATTTT
D: TRBD2
J: TRBJ2-3
V: TRBV11-2
size: NA

CDR3: CASSDSRGVGEMYNEQFF
DNA: TGTGCCAGCAGTGACAGCCGAGGAGTCGGGGAGATGTACAATGAGCAGTTCTTC
D: NA
J: TRBJ2-1
V: TRBV25-1
size: few

CDR3: CASTRGLGEPFF
DNA: TGTGCCAGCACCCGGGGACTCGGGGAGCCGTTTTTT
D: NA
J: TRBJ2-2
V: TRBV6-6
size: NA

CDR3: CASSQEGTSSPSGETQYF
DNA: TGTGCCAGCAGCCAAGAGGGGACTAGCAGCCCCTCCGGGGAGACCCAGTACTTC
D: TRBD2
J: TRBJ2-5
V: TRBV3-1
size: NA

CDR3: CASSQNRWNEQFF
DNA: TGTGCCAGCAGTCAAAACCGGTGGAATGAGCAGTTCTTC
D: NA
J: TRBJ2-1
V: TRBV12-3/TRBV12-4
size: NA

CDR3: CASSLSASGVSADTQYF
DNA: TGTGCCAGCAGTTTATCAGCGTCGGGGGTCAGCGCAGATACGCAGTATTTT
D: NA
J: TRBJ2-3
V: TRBV12-3/TRBV12-4
size: NA

CDR3: CASSLAQWQETQYF
DNA: TGCGCCAGCAGCTTGGCACAGTGGCAAGAGACCCAGTACTTC
D: NA
J: TRBJ2-5
V: TRBV5-1
size: few

CDR3: CASSLGIAGGHNEQFF
DNA: TGTGCCAGCAGCTTAGGGATAGCGGGGGGACACAATGAGCAGTTCTTC
D: TRBD2
J: TRBJ2-1
V: TRBV7-2
size: once

CDR3: CATSDFSEQFF
DNA: TGTGCCACCAGTGATTTCTCTGAGCAGTTCTTC
D: NA
J: TRBJ2-1
V: TRBV24-1
size: NA

CDR3: CASSQAVSANYGYTF
DNA: TGTGCCAGCAGCCAAGCGGTCTCGGCTAACTATGGCTACACCTTC
D: NA
J: TRBJ1-2
V: TRBV3-1
size: NA

CDR3: CASSQAFGTEEETQYF
DNA: TGCGCCAGCAGCCAAGCATTTGGGACAGAGGAAGAGACCCAGTACTTC
D: TRBD1
J: TRBJ2-5
V: TRBV4-3
size: NA

CDR3: CASSPPDGDTQYF
DNA: TGTGCCAGCAGCCCGCCGGACGGGGATACGCAGTATTTT
D: NA
J: TRBJ2-3
V: TRBV6-5
size: many

CDR3: CASSLAGSGNEQFF
DNA: TGTGCCAGCAGCTTGGCGGGGAGCGGGAATGAGCAGTTCTTC
D: NA
J: TRBJ2-1
V: TRBV5-6
size: few

CDR3: CASSPGQFRTDTQYF
DNA: TGTGCCAGCAGTCCGGGACAGTTTAGGACAGATACGCAGTATTTT
D: TRBD1
J: TRBJ2-3
V: TRBV12-3/TRBV12-4
size: NA

CDR3: CASSFKRGYNEQFF
DNA: TGTGCCAGCAGCTTCAAACGGGGGTACAATGAGCAGTTCTTC
D: NA
J: TRBJ2-1
V: TRBV7-2
size: few

CDR3: CASKSGGAEDTQYF
DNA: TGTGCCAGCAAGAGCGGGGGGGCAGAAGATACGCAGTATTTT
D: TRBD2
J: TRBJ2-3
V: TRBV6-4
size: few

CDR3: CASSQGVQGTYEQYF
DNA: TGCGCCAGCAGCCAAGGGGTGCAGGGCACCTACGAGCAGTACTTC
D: NA
J: TRBJ2-7
V: TRBV4-3
size: once

CDR3: CSAIATGLPLYEQYF
DNA: TGCAGTGCTATCGCTACAGGGCTCCCTCTCTACGAGCAGTACTTC
D: NA
J: TRBJ2-7
V: TRBV20-1
size: few

CDR3: CAISEGGGSQPQHF
DNA: TGTGCCATCAGTGAGGGGGGGGGCTCTCAGCCCCAGCATTTT
D: NA
J: TRBJ1-5
V: TRBV10-3
size: NA

CDR3: CASSLKGARNTEAFF
DNA: TGTGCCAGCAGCTTAAAAGGGGCGCGAAACACTGAAGCTTTCTTT
D: NA
J: TRBJ1-1
V: TRBV7-9
size: NA

CDR3: CASSPRAGTSTDTQYF
DNA: TGTGCCAGCAGCCCCAGGGCGGGGACGAGCACAGATACGCAGTATTTT
D: NA
J: TRBJ2-3
V: TRBV7-9
size: NA

CDR3: CSVEGGFF
DNA: TGCAGCGTTGAAGGAGGGTTCTTC
D: NA
J: TRBJ2-1
V: TRBV29-1
size: few

CDR3: CATSDRDRYYNEQFF
DNA: TGTGCCACCAGTGATCGAGACAGGTACTACAATGAGCAGTTCTTC
D: NA
J: TRBJ2-1
V: TRBV24-1
size: NA

CDR3: CASSPGGRDSNQPQHF
DNA: TGTGCCAGCAGCCCGGGGGGGCGGGATAGCAATCAGCCCCAGCATTTT
D: NA
J: TRBJ1-5
V: TRBV28
size: NA

CDR3: CASSDSAGNTEAFF
DNA: TGTGCCAGCAGTGACTCCGCGGGGAACACTGAAGCTTTCTTT
D: NA
J: TRBJ1-1
V: TRBV2
size: NA

CDR3: CSASIGSRDIRYF
DNA: TGCAGTGCTAGCATCGGCTCGAGGGACATTCGGTACTTC
D: NA
J: TRBJ2-4
V: TRBV20-1
size: NA

CDR3: CASSLWGDWGTEAFF
DNA: TGTGCCAGCAGTTTGTGGGGGGACTGGGGTACTGAAGCTTTCTTT
D: NA
J: TRBJ1-1
V: TRBV12-3/TRBV12-4
size: NA

CDR3: CASSWQGERTYEQYF
DNA: TGCGCCAGCAGCTGGCAGGGTGAGCGAACCTACGAGCAGTACTTC
D: NA
J: TRBJ2-7
V: TRBV5-1
size: few

CDR3: CSARVLREQFF
DNA: TGCAGTGCTAGAGTCCTCCGTGAGCAGTTCTTC
D: NA
J: TRBJ2-1
V: TRBV20-1
size: NA

CDR3: CTSSLGRSGANVLTF
DNA: TGTACCAGCAGCTTAGGGCGCTCTGGGGCCAACGTCCTGACTTTC
D: NA
J: TRBJ2-6
V: TRBV7-3
size: few

CDR3: CSARERAGQYNSPLHF
DNA: TGCAGTGCTAGAGAGAGGGCAGGACAGTATAATTCACCCCTCCACTTT
D: NA
J: TRBJ1-6
V: TRBV20-1
size: NA

CDR3: CASSLVYATEKEKLFF
DNA: TGCGCCAGCAGCTTGGTTTACGCGACAGAGAAAGAAAAACTGTTTTTT
D: NA
J: TRBJ1-4
V: TRBV5-1
size: NA

CDR3: CATSTQGLETQFF
DNA: TGTGCCACCTCTACTCAGGGTTTGGAGACCCAGTTCTTC
D: NA
J: TRBJ2-1
V: TRBV24-1
size: few

CDR3: CAWSLGSSYEQYF
DNA: TGTGCCTGGAGTCTGGGGAGCTCCTACGAGCAGTACTTC
D: NA
J: TRBJ2-7
V: TRBV30
size: few

CDR3: CAGREGEYNEQFF
DNA: TGTGCCGGTCGGGAGGGGGAATACAATGAGCAGTTCTTC
D: TRBD2
J: TRBJ2-1
V: TRBV7-2
size: NA

CDR3: CSARDRQLTDTQYF
DNA: TGCAGTGCTAGAGATCGACAGCTCACAGATACGCAGTATTTT
D: NA
J: TRBJ2-3
V: TRBV20-1
size: NA

CDR3: CSARDPRGRIDTQYF
DNA: TGCAGTGCTAGAGATCCCAGGGGGCGCATAGATACGCAGTATTTT
D: TRBD1
J: TRBJ2-3
V: TRBV20-1
size: once

CDR3: CAREDRNSYEQYF
DNA: TGTGCCAGGGAGGACAGGAATTCCTACGAGCAGTACTTC
D: TRBD1
J: TRBJ2-7
V: TRBV6-2/TRBV6-3
size: NA

CDR3: CASGKQYEQYF
DNA: TGTGCCAGCGGCAAACAGTACGAGCAGTACTTC
D: NA
J: TRBJ2-7
V: TRBV7-9
size: NA

CDR3: CASSSASGPTNTEAFF
DNA: TGTGCCAGCAGCTCGGCCTCGGGACCTACGAACACTGAAGCTTTCTTT
D: NA
J: TRBJ1-1
V: TRBV13
size: NA

CDR3: CASSLGGDGTEAFF
DNA: TGCGCCAGCAGCTTGGGAGGGGATGGGACTGAAGCTTTCTTT
D: NA
J: TRBJ1-1
V: TRBV5-1
size: few

CDR3: CASSLRDNGELFF
DNA: TGTGCCAGCAGTTTGCGGGATAACGGGGAGCTGTTTTTT
D: NA
J: TRBJ2-2
V: TRBV12-3/TRBV12-4
size: NA

CDR3: CASSSGDRVYGYTF
DNA: TGTGCCAGCAGTTCGGGGGACAGGGTTTATGGCTACACCTTC
D: TRBD1
J: TRBJ1-2
V: TRBV28
size: NA

CDR3: CASSHSSGGMGEQFF
DNA: TGTGCCAGCAGCCATTCTAGCGGGGGGATGGGTGAGCAGTTCTTC
D: TRBD2
J: TRBJ2-1
V: TRBV3-1
size: NA

CDR3: CASSLGVEQGTEKLFF
DNA: TGCGCCAGCAGCTTGGGGGTCGAACAGGGGACTGAAAAACTGTTTTTT
D: TRBD1
J: TRBJ1-4
V: TRBV5-1
size: NA

CDR3: CASTPNPGTGGFTDTQYF
DNA: TGCGCCAGCACACCGAATCCCGGGACAGGGGGATTCACAGATACGCAGTATTTT
D: TRBD1
J: TRBJ2-3
V: TRBV4-3
size: NA

CDR3: CASSQDGRSGNTIYF
DNA: TGCGCCAGCAGCCAAGACGGACGATCTGGAAACACCATATATTTT
D: NA
J: TRBJ1-3
V: TRBV4-3
size: NA

CDR3: CASSVGTGPTDTQYF
DNA: TGTGCCAGCAGCGTAGGAACAGGCCCCACAGATACGCAGTATTTT
D: NA
J: TRBJ2-3
V: TRBV9
size: NA

CDR3: CAGSADRGTEAFF
DNA: TGTGCCGGCAGCGCCGACAGGGGTACTGAAGCTTTCTTT
D: TRBD1
J: TRBJ1-1
V: TRBV7-3
size: NA

CDR3: CASSLGGVPAPYGYTF
DNA: TGTGCCAGCAGCTTAGGGGGGGTCCCGGCCCCCTATGGCTACACCTTC
D: NA
J: TRBJ1-2
V: TRBV7-9
size: NA